A single TCR beta chain is shown here with its context. The sample belongs to a study of T cell changes during pregnancy in multiple sclerosis. Germline V gives CDR1 SGHDT, CDR2 YYEEEE. V lost 4 bases and J lost 5, with 10 bases in between. The CDR3 length is 12 residues. Profiling relied on immunoSEQ multiplex PCR, and the TCRdb table lists in-frame clones only, not all of them. Of approximately 31,000 clones listed, about 91% are singletons. Sequenced here: CD8+ T cells from peripheral blood mononuclear cells, sampled in the second trimester of pregnancy. This rearrangement joins TRBV5-6 to TRBJ2-7; D is unclear. This sequence originates from a female donor with multiple sclerosis, enrolled in a pregnancy study. CDR3 nucleotide sequence: TGTGCCAGCAGCCCGGGTGGCGACGAGCAGTACTTC. The encoded protein is CASSPGGDEQYF.